This TCR beta chain was captured by sequencing in a study of cytomegalovirus exposure and HLA in healthy donors. The CDR3 loop spans 15 amino acids. V gave up 7 bases and J gave up 2 bases; unmatched junction bases: 6. Germline V lookup: CDR1 MDHEN, CDR2 SYDVKM. PCR was performed using 60 Vbeta and 13 Jbeta primers. The assay was immunoSEQ multiplex PCR, and TCRdb's table has in-frame clones only and misses some. The sample holds roughly 130,000 clones, roughly 76% seen once. The receptor was derived from a middle-aged woman in good health and CMV-seronegative. The source material was PBMCs. J is TRBJ2-1 and V is TRBV28; TRBD1 aligns across 9 bases. The CDR3 DNA reads TGTGCCAGCACTAAAGACAGGGGGACCTACAATGAGCAGTTCTTC. Amino acid sequence: CASTKDRGTYNEQFF.